The 14 T cell receptor beta chains given below trace back to one sample, sequenced in a study of regulatory T cells in long-lasting Graves disease. Through Arm-PCR of CDR3 regions and iRepertoire HTBI primers, TCR beta libraries were built. TCRdb analysed the multiplex PCR reads with MiXCR anew, one entry per CDR3 protein. The table lists 500,000 to 800,000 distinct CDR3 sequences, about 30% of them singletons. Time point in this sample: persistent/refractory GD, antithyroid drugs over 5 years with positive TRAb. PBMC-extracted RNA yielded the TCR library. Sequencing was performed on peripheral blood mononuclear cells (PBMCs), taken when the disease was refractory, from a patient treated with antithyroid drugs. These receptors originate from a female donor with Graves disease.

The sample holds a few counts of this clonotype. The genes are TRBV10-3 and TRBJ2-5; D is unresolved. V shed 6 bases and J shed 3 bases, with 11 bases lying between them. The CDR3 has 13 residues. CDR1 ENHRY and CDR2 SYGVKD come from the germline V gene. The CDR3 loop reads CAIRRSREETQYF. For the CDR3, the DNA is TGTGCCATCAGACGTTCAAGGGAAGAGACCCAGTACTTC.

This clonotype has only a few counts. This chain links TRBV28 with TRBJ1-2; no clear D. The CDR3 is made up of 15 amino acids. The germline V gene has CDR1 MDHEN and CDR2 SYDVKM. V was shortened by 7 bases and J by 1 base, with 16 bases between the two germline ends. The CDR3 spells CASNIQEPINYGYTF. CDR3 in DNA: TGTGCCAGCAATATCCAGGAGCCCATTAACTATGGCTACACCTTC.

The chain links TRBV5-1 to TRBJ1-2; D is uncertain. The CDR3 contains 17 residues. The germline gives CDR1 SGHRS, CDR2 YFSETQ. Trimming took 0 bases from V and 4 from J, leaving 19 bases between them. CDR3 loop: CASSLAPPLDGAYGYTF. As DNA, the CDR3 is TGCGCCAGCAGCTTGGCACCCCCTTTGGACGGCGCCTATGGCTACACCTTC.

This clonotype was recorded a few times. The chain uses TRBV2 and TRBJ2-7, with D perhaps TRBD1 (5 bases). The CDR3 is 15 amino acids. The germline V gene encodes CDR1 SNHLY and CDR2 FYNNEI. With 7 bases removed from V and 3 bases from J, the gap between germline ends came to 19 bases. The CDR3 sequence: CASTLGVVDGYEQYF. The CDR3 bases are TGTGCCAGCACCCTAGGGGTTGTCGACGGCTACGAGCAGTACTTC. The whole variable domain, remainder taken from reference TRBV2 and TRBJ2-7, is EPEVTQTPSHQVTQMGQEVILRCVPISNHLYFYWYRQILGQKVEFLVSFYNNEISEKSEIFDDQFSVERPDGSNFTLKIRSTKLEDSAMYFCASTLGVVDGYEQYFGPGTRLTVT.

The chain joins TRBV19 to TRBJ2-7; 12 bases map to TRBD1. V shed 9 bases, J shed 7 bases, and the junction held 7 bases outside the gene matches. Germline CDR1 reads LNHDA; CDR2 reads SQIVND (reference sequence). The CDR3 runs 13 residues. The CDR3 DNA reads as TGTGCCAGCAGCCGGGACAGGGGGCTTGAGCAGTACTTC. Amino acid sequence: CASSRDRGLEQYF.

The chain carries TRBV3-1 and TRBJ2-5; D gene unclear. Trimming pared 1 base from V and 2 bases from J, leaving 5 bases between. The CDR3 is 13 amino acids. In germline, CDR1 is LGHDT, CDR2 YNNKEL (reference sequence). CDR3 sequence (DNA): TGTGCCAGCAGCCAAGTGCAGCAAGAGACCCAGTACTTC. Its protein is CASSQVQQETQYF.

The chain carries TRBV30 and TRBJ1-2; D unresolved. The germline V gene encodes CDR1 GTSNPN and CDR2 SVGIG (reference sequence). CDR3 length: 11 amino acids. Trimming removed 4 bases at V and 8 bases at J, with 11 bases between. CDR3 DNA: TGTGCCTGGAATACTGGGTACGGCTACACCTTC. Its protein is CAWNTGYGYTF.

This clonotype was detected once. The chain joins TRBV6-1 to TRBJ2-4; D is ambiguous. Trimming pared 5 bases from V and 0 bases from J, leaving 14 bases between. The V gene's germline CDR1 is MNHNS and CDR2 SASEGT. The CDR3 runs 16 residues. The CDR3 sequence: CASSKSLGIAKNIQYF. The CDR3 nucleotides are TGTGCCAGCAGTAAATCTCTGGGAATAGCCAAAAACATTCAGTACTTC.

This clonotype was observed at least ten times. V and J are TRBV30 and TRBJ1-6; the match to TRBD1 covers 10 bases. The CDR3 length is 13 residues. V lost 4 bases to trimming and J lost 7 bases; unmatched junction nucleotides: 1. Germline CDR1 is GTSNPN and CDR2 is SVGIG (reference sequence). As DNA, the CDR3 is TGTGCCTGGACGGGACAGGGGAATTCACCCCTCCACTTT. Protein sequence: CAWTGQGNSPLHF.

V gene TRBV7-9 combines with J gene TRBJ2-1; TRBD2 matches 9 bases. The CDR3 runs 15 residues. Trimming removed 5 bases from V and 7 bases from J; junction bases left unmatched: 9. The germline gives CDR1 SEHNR, CDR2 FQNEAQ (reference sequence). The CDR3 loop is CASSPGGGGGNEQFF. CDR3 DNA sequence: TGTGCCAGCAGCCCAGGCGGGGGGGGAGGGAATGAGCAGTTCTTC. The whole variable domain, filled in from reference TRBV7-9 and TRBJ2-1, reads DTGVSQNPRHKITKRGQNVTFRCDPISEHNRLYWYRQTLGQGPEFLTYFQNEAQLEKSRLLSDRFSAERPKGSFSTLEIQRTEQGDSAMYLCASSPGGGGGNEQFFGPGTRLTVL.

Only a few counts were recorded for this clonotype. V usage is TRBV2 and J usage is TRBJ1-1; maybe TRBD1 (5 bases). V was clipped by 1 base and J by 4 bases, with 13 bases between them. This CDR3 region has 15 residues. Germline V lookup: CDR1 SNHLY, CDR2 FYNNEI. The CDR3 sequence is CASSEVWGGGTEAFF. CDR3 in DNA: TGTGCCAGCAGTGAAGTCTGGGGGGGGGGCACTGAAGCTTTCTTT.

The rearrangement uses TRBV19 and TRBJ1-2; no clear D. The V end lost 7 bases, the J end lost 6 bases, and 12 bases lay between the germline ends. CDR1 is LNHDA, CDR2 SQIVND, per germline (reference sequence). This CDR3 is built from 12 residues. CDR3 nucleotides: TGTGCCAGTACTAAGGTCCCTAATGGCTACACCTTC. This translates into CASTKVPNGYTF.

The chain joins TRBV20-1 to TRBJ1-5, with 7 bases identical to TRBD1. There are 14 residues in the CDR3. V shed 1 base and J 5 bases; nucleotides not matched to a gene: 5. Germline CDR1 and CDR2: DFQATT and SNEGSKA (reference sequence). Here the CDR3 DNA reads TGCAGTGCTAGAGGCGGGACAGCTCATCAGCCCCAGCATTTT. As protein: CSARGGTAHQPQHF.

The chain employs TRBV30 and TRBJ1-1; D uncertain. CDR3 length: 12 residues. Germline CDR1 GTSNPN, CDR2 SVGIG (reference sequence). Trimming took 5 bases from V and 0 from J, leaving 7 bases between them. The CDR3 DNA reads as TGTGCCTGGCGGCATATGAACACTGAAGCTTTCTTT. This gives the protein CAWRHMNTEAFF.